The rows below give T cell receptor beta chains drawn from one sample of a study of T-cell reconstitution after alpha-beta-depleted transplantation in children. In TCRdb, the PCR reads were re-called with MiXCR into one record per CDR3 protein. The sample contains hundreds of thousands of distinct CDR3 sequences, 10% to 15% of which appear only once. The sequencing here drew on PBMCs, mostly from graft donor cells, taken 360 days after TCRalphabeta/CD19-depleted stem cell transplant. The receptors derive from a male patient younger than 18 who had a stem cell transplant for acute myeloid leukemia, so the T cells may come from the graft donor. The CDR3 runs from the conserved cysteine through the conserved F or W. A D gene is named only where the DNA matches it firmly. Clone sizes are given selectively: once, few, many, or a class where the clone is expanded.

clone_size j_call d_call v_call cdr3_nt cdr3_aa
- TRBJ1-1 - TRBV7-9 TGTGCCAGCAGCTTTCGACAGCAACTGAACACTGAAGCTTTCTTT CASSFRQQLNTEAFF
- TRBJ2-7 TRBD2 TRBV6-1 TGTGCCAGCAGTGACCAGCGGGAGGCCCTTCTCTACCTAGACTTC CASSDQREALLYLDF
- TRBJ2-2 - TRBV5-5 TGTGCCAGCAGCTTGAGCTTTGAGCGGGCCACCGGGGAGCTGTTTTTT CASSLSFERATGELFF
- TRBJ2-1 TRBD2 TRBV7-2 TGTGCCAGCAGCTTAGGGCCTCTGACTAGCGGGACATACAATGAGCAGTTCTTC CASSLGPLTSGTYNEQFF
few TRBJ2-7 - TRBV6-1 TGTGCCAGCAAGGGGGGTGCTACCTACGAGCAGTACTTC CASKGGATYEQYF
- TRBJ2-7 - TRBV28 TGTGCCAGCAGCGTGGGAGGACCCTCCTACGAGCAGTACTTC CASSVGGPSYEQYF
few TRBJ1-4 TRBD1 TRBV6-5 TGTGCCAGCAGTTTAGACAGGGGGAAACCAACTAATGAAAAACTGTTTTTT CASSLDRGKPTNEKLFF
few TRBJ2-5 - TRBV5-5 TGTGCCAGCAGCCTTACTCGAACGGGGACCCAGTACTTC CASSLTRTGTQYF
- TRBJ2-5 TRBD2 TRBV12-3/TRBV12-4 TGTGCCAGCAGTTTCGGGACTAGCGGGGGAGGGGAGACCCAGTACTTC CASSFGTSGGGETQYF
few TRBJ2-5 TRBD2 TRBV7-2 TGTGCCAGCAGCTTGCTAGCGGGAGGATGGGAGACCCAGTACTTC CASSLLAGGWETQYF
- TRBJ2-3 - TRBV30 TGTGCCTGGAGGGGGCGGGCACTGATCACAGATACGCAGTATTTT CAWRGRALITDTQYF
many TRBJ2-1 TRBD2 TRBV20-1 TGCAGTGCTATCCTAGCGGGAGCCTACAATGAGCAGTTCTTC CSAILAGAYNEQFF
few TRBJ2-5 TRBD1 TRBV7-2 TGTGCCAGCAGCTTCATCACCGGGACAGGGTGGAAAGAGACCCAGTACTTC CASSFITGTGWKETQYF
- TRBJ2-5 - TRBV29-1 TGCAGCGTCGAAGGGGGGTTGCGGACACAAGAGACCCAGTACTTC CSVEGGLRTQETQYF
- TRBJ1-1 TRBD1 TRBV6-5 TGTGCCAGCATTACAGGGGCTGAAGCTTTCTTT CASITGAEAFF
many TRBJ2-5 - TRBV28 TGTGCCAGCAGTTTTCCCCAGGGTGTTATGGAGACCCAGTACTTC CASSFPQGVMETQYF
- TRBJ2-2 - TRBV20-1 TGCAGTGCTAGAGATGGGAACACCGGGGAGCTGTTTTTT CSARDGNTGELFF
- TRBJ1-5 - TRBV28 TGTGCCACCCTCCCCGGGGTAAATCAGCCCCAGCATTTT CATLPGVNQPQHF
many TRBJ2-5 - TRBV10-3 TGTGCCATCAGGGACAGTCAAGAGACCCAGTACTTC CAIRDSQETQYF
- TRBJ2-3 - TRBV27 TGCACCAGCAGTTGGACTTTTACAGATACGCAGTATTTT CTSSWTFTDTQYF
- TRBJ2-2 - TRBV11-2 TGTGCCAGCAGCTTAGTGATCAGGAGGGCTTTCTCCGGGGAGCTGTTTTTT CASSLVIRRAFSGELFF
few TRBJ1-1 TRBD1 TRBV30 TGTGCCTGGAGTCCGACAGGGGTGGTCACTGAAGCTTTCTTT CAWSPTGVVTEAFF
many TRBJ1-2 TRBD1 TRBV12-3/TRBV12-4 TGTGCCAGCAGTCGCGGGACAGGGGTCTATGGCTACACCTTC CASSRGTGVYGYTF
- TRBJ1-6 TRBD1 TRBV25-1 TGTGCCAGCAGTGGACAGGGCCCTAATTCACCCCTCCACTTT CASSGQGPNSPLHF
- TRBJ2-7 - TRBV24-1 TGTGCCACCAGTCCGGGATACTCCTACGAGCAGTACTTC CATSPGYSYEQYF
few TRBJ2-2 TRBD2 TRBV6-5 TGTGCCAGCAGTTACTCTGGCGGGAGCGGCACCGGGGAGCTGTTTTTT CASSYSGGSGTGELFF
many TRBJ2-2 - TRBV21-1 TGTGCCAGCAGACAGACTAGCGGGAGAAACACCGGGGAGCTGTTTTTT CASRQTSGRNTGELFF
- TRBJ2-7 TRBD2 TRBV5-5 TGTGCCAGCATCCCGACTAGCCGCACTTACGAGCAGTACTTC CASIPTSRTYEQYF
many TRBJ2-7 - TRBV28 TGTGCCAGCAGTTTATATCGGGTTTACGAGCAGTACTTC CASSLYRVYEQYF
many TRBJ2-1 - TRBV7-6 TGTGCCAGCAGCTTAGACGCATTTAAGAGCTCCTACAATGAGCAGTTCTTC CASSLDAFKSSYNEQFF
- TRBJ1-6 - TRBV7-9 TGTGCCAGCAGCTTAGCCGGAGGGGTAATCCCCCTCCACTTT CASSLAGGVIPLHF
few TRBJ2-1 - TRBV20-1 TGCAGTGCTTCGGACGAAAGCTCCTACAATGAGCAGTTCTTC CSASDESSYNEQFF
few TRBJ2-1 TRBD1 TRBV12-3/TRBV12-4 TGTGCCAGCAGGCTGACAGGGGGCGTCTACAATGAGCAGTTCTTC CASRLTGGVYNEQFF
- TRBJ2-7 - TRBV5-5 TGTGCCAGCAGCTTGAACGGGGACTCCTACGAGCAGTACTTC CASSLNGDSYEQYF
many TRBJ2-1 - TRBV20-1 TGCAGTGCTAGGACAGGCTCCTACAATGAGCAGTTCTTC CSARTGSYNEQFF
- TRBJ2-7 TRBD2 TRBV11-2 TGTGCCAGCAGCTTAGAGACCCTAGCGGGAGGCCTCTACGAGCAGTACTTC CASSLETLAGGLYEQYF
few TRBJ2-5 - TRBV18 TGTGCCAGCTCGCCAGAGCTAGAAGAGACCCAGTACTTC CASSPELEETQYF
many TRBJ2-3 TRBD1 TRBV28 TGTGCCAGCACCCTGGACAGGGCAACAGATACGCAGTATTTT CASTLDRATDTQYF
- TRBJ2-5 - TRBV29-1 TGCAGCGTTGTGGGTTTGACCGGCGGTAACCAAGAGACCCAGTACTTC CSVVGLTGGNQETQYF
many TRBJ2-7 TRBD1 TRBV5-1 TGCGCCAGCACGGCCCTTACCGGGACAGGGGGCTACGAGCAGTACTTC CASTALTGTGGYEQYF